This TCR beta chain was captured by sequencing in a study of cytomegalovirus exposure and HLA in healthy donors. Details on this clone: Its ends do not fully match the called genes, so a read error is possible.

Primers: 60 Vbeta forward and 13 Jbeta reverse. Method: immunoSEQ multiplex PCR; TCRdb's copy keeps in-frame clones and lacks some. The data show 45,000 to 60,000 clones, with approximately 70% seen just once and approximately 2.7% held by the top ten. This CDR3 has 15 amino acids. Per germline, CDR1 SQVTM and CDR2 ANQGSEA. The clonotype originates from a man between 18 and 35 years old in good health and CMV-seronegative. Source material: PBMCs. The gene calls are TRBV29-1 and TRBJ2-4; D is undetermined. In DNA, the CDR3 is TGCAGCGTCGAAGGGTCTTCAACTGCCAAAAACATTCAGTACTTC. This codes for CSVEGSSTAKNIQYF.